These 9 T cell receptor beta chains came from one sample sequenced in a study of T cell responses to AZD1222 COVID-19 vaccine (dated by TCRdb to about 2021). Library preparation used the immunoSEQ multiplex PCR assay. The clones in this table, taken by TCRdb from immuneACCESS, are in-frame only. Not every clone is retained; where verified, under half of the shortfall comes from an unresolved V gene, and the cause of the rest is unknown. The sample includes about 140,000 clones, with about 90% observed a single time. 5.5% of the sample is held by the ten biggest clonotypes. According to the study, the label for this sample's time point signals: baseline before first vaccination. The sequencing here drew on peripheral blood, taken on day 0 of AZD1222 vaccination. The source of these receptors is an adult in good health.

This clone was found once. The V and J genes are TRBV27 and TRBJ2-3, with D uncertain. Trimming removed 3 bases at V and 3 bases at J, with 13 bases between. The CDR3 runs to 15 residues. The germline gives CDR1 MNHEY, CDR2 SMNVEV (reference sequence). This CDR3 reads CASSFNPGSTDTQYF. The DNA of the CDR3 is TGTGCCAGCAGTTTTAATCCCGGATCGACAGATACGCAGTATTTT.

The CDR3 spells CASSLGGTLQSYEQYF. The CDR3, as DNA: TGTGCCAGCAGCTTAGGGGGAACGCTACAGTCCTACGAGCAGTACTTC. V is TRBV7-2 and J is TRBJ2-7; D ambiguous. Germline values: CDR1 SGHTA, CDR2 FQGNSA. The CDR3 length is 16 residues. V lost 1 base, J lost 1 base, and 14 bases lay in between.

DNA for the CDR3: TGTGCCTGGAGTGTCCAGGGGTACGAGCAGTACTTC. Amino acid sequence: CAWSVQGYEQYF. This chain connects TRBV30 to TRBJ2-7, with D possibly matching TRBD1 (6 bases). The CDR3 spans 12 residues. V was trimmed by 0 bases and J by 4 bases, leaving 7 bases between them. The germline V gene has CDR1 GTSNPN and CDR2 SVGIG (reference sequence).

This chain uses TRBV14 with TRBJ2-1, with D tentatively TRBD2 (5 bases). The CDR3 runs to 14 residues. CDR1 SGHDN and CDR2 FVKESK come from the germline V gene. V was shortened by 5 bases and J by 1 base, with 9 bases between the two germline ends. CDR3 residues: CASSIGGSYNEQFF. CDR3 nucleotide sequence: TGTGCCAGCAGCATTGGAGGTTCCTACAATGAGCAGTTCTTC.

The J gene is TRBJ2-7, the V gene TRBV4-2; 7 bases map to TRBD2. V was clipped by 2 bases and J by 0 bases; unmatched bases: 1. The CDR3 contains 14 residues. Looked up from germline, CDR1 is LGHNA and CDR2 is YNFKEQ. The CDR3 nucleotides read TGTGCCAGCAGCCAATTAGCGGGCTCCTACGAGCAGTACTTC. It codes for CASSQLAGSYEQYF.

The CDR3 spells CASSQTRTGGNHEAFF. Here the CDR3 DNA reads TGCGCCAGCAGCCAGACCAGGACAGGGGGGAATCATGAAGCTTTCTTT. The V gene is TRBV4-3, the J gene TRBJ1-1, with 10 bases matching TRBD1. Trimming took 3 bases from V and 7 from J; bases not matched to a gene: 11. There are 16 residues in the CDR3. From germline, CDR1 is LGHNA and CDR2 YSLEER.

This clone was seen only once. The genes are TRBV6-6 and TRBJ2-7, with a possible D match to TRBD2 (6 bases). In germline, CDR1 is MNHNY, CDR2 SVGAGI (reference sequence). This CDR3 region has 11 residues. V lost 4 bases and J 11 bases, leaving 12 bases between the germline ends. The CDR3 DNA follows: TGTGCCAGCAGTTTGGAGGGGCAGGAGTACTTC. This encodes CASSLEGQEYF.

In DNA form, the CDR3 reads TGTGCCAGCAGCCCCAGACAGGGACTGAACCTCTACGAGCAGTACTTC. Residues: CASSPRQGLNLYEQYF. The V and J genes are TRBV11-2 and TRBJ2-7; D may be TRBD1 (7 bases). V shed 5 bases and J shed 3 bases, with 20 bases lying between them. Germline V gene lookup returns CDR1 SGHAT and CDR2 FQNNGV. This CDR3 has 16 amino acids.

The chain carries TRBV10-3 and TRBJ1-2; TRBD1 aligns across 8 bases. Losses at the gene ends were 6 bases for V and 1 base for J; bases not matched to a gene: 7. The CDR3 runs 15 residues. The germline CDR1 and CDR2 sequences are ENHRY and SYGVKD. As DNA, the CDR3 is TGTGCCATCAGAGGACAGGGCTCCCTTAACTATGGCTACACCTTC. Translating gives CAIRGQGSLNYGYTF.